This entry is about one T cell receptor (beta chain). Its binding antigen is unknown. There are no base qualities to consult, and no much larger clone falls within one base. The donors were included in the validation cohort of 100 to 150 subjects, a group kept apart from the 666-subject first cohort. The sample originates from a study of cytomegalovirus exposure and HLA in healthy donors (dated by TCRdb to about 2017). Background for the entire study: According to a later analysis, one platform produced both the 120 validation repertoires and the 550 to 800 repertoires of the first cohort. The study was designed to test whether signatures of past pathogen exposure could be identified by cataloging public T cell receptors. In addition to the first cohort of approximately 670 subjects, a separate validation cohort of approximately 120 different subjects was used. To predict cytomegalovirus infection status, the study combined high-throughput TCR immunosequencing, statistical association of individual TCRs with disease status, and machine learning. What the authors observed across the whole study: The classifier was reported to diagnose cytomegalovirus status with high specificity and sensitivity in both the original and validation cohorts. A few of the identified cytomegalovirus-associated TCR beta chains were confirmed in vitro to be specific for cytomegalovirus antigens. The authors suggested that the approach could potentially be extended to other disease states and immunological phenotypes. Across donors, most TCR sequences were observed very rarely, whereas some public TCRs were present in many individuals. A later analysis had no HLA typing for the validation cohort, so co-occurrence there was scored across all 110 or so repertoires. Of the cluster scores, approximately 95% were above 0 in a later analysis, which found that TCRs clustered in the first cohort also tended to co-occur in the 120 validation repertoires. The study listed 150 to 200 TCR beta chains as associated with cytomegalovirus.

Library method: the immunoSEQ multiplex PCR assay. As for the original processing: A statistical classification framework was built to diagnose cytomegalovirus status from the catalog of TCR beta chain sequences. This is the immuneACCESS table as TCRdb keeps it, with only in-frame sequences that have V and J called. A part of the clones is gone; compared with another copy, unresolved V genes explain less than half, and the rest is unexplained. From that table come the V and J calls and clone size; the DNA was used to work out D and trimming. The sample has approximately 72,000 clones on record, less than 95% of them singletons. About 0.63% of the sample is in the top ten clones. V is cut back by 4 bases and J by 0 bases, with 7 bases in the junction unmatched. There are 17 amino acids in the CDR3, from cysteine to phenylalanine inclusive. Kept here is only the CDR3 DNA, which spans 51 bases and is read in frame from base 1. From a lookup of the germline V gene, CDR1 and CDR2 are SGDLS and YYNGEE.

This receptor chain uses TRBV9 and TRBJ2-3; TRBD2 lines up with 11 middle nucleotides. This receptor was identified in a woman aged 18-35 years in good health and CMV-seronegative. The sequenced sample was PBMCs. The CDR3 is CASSRLLAGASTDTQYF. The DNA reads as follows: TGTGCCAGCAGCCGACTACTAGCGGGGGCGAGCACAGATACGCAGTATTTT.